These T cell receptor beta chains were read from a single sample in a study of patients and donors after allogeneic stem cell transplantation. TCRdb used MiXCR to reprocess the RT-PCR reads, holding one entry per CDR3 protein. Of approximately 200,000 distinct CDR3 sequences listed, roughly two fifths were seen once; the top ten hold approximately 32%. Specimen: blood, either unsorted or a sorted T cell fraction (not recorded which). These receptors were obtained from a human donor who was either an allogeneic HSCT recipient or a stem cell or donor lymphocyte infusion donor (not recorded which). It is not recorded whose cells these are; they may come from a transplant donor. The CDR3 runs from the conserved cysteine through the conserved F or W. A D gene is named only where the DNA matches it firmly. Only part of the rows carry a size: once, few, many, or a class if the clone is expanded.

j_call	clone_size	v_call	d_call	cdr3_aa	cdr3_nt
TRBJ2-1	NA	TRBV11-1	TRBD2	CASRKSGTHYNEQFF	TGTGCCAGCAGAAAAAGCGGGACTCATTACAATGAGCAGTTCTTC
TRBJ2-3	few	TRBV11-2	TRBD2	CASSLRRASGSTDTQYF	TGTGCCAGCAGCTTAAGACGAGCTAGCGGGAGCACAGATACGCAGTATTTT
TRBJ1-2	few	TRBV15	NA	CATSRVGTNYGYTF	TGTGCCACCAGCAGAGTGGGAACAAACTATGGCTACACCTTC
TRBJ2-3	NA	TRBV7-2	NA	CASSLILRTSTDTQYF	TGTGCCAGCAGCTTAATCCTTCGGACTAGCACAGATACGCAGTATTTT
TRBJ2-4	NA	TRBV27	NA	CASSFAGNKNIQYF	TGTGCCAGCAGTTTTGCAGGGAACAAAAACATTCAGTACTTC
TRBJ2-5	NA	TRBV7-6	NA	CASSSLIEETQYF	TGTGCCAGCAGCTCTCTGATAGAAGAGACCCAGTACTTC
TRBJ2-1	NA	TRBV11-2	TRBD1	CASSLVGQGDNEQFF	TGTGCCAGCAGCTTAGTAGGGCAGGGGGACAATGAGCAGTTCTTC
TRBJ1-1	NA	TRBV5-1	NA	CASSLVEGTEAFF	TGCGCCAGCAGCTTGGTCGAAGGAACTGAAGCTTTCTTT
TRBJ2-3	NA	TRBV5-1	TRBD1	CASSPGTDTDTQYF	TGCGCCAGCAGCCCCGGGACAGACACAGATACGCAGTATTTT
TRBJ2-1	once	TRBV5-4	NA	CASSLVLSNEQFF	TGTGCCAGCAGCTTGGTACTTTCCAATGAGCAGTTCTTC
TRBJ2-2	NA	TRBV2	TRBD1	CASNLGQGAGELFF	TGTGCCAGCAATTTAGGACAGGGCGCCGGGGAGCTGTTTTTT
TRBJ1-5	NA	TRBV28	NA	CASSLGLDRNQPQHF	TGTGCCAGCAGTTTAGGGTTAGACAGAAATCAGCCCCAGCATTTT
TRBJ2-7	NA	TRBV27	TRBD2	CASRGLAWEQYF	TGTGCCAGCAGGGGACTAGCTTGGGAGCAGTACTTC
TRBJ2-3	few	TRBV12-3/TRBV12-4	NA	CASTLTRAGRADTQYF	TGTGCCAGCACCTTGACCCGGGCGGGAAGGGCAGATACGCAGTATTTT
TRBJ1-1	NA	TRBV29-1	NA	CSAGHQNTEAFF	TGCAGCGCAGGACACCAGAACACTGAAGCTTTCTTT
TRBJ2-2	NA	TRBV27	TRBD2	CASSAALAGVTGELFF	TGTGCCAGCAGTGCCGCTCTAGCGGGAGTTACCGGGGAGCTGTTTTTT
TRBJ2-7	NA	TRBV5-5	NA	CASSGSPYEQYF	TGTGCCAGCAGCGGGTCGCCCTACGAGCAGTACTTC
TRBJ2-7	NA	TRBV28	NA	CASSFSAGVSTYEQYF	TGTGCCAGCAGTTTCTCCGCCGGGGTGTCTACCTACGAGCAGTACTTC
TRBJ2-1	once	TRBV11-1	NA	CASSQRPPGEYNEQFF	TGTGCCAGCAGCCAACGACCCCCAGGGGAGTACAATGAGCAGTTCTTC
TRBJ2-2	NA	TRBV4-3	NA	CASSQVLAGSSGELFF	TGCGCCAGCAGCCAAGTCCTGGCAGGGAGTTCCGGGGAGCTGTTTTTT